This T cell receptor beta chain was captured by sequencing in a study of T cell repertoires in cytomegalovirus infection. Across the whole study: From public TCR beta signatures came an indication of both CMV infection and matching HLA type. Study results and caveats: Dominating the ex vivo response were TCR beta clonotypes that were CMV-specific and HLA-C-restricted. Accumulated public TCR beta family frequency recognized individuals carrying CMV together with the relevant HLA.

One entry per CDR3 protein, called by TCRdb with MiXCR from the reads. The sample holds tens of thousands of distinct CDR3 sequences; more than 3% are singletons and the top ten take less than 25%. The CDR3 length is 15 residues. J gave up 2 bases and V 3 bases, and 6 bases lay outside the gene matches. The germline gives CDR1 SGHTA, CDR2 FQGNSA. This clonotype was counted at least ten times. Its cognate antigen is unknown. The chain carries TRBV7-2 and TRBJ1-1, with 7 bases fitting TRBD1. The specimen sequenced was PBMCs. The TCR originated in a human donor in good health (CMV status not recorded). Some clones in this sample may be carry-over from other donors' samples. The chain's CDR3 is CASSFSRQGNTEAFF. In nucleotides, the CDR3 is TGTGCCAGCAGCTTCTCGCGACAGGGCAACACTGAAGCTTTCTTT.